The text below deals with one TCR beta chain. The specificity of this receptor is unknown. No base quality information exists; no much larger clone differs at one position. In the prospective study, participants were about 18 to 89 years old, resided in 24 geographic areas of the United States, and were enrolled through a virtual design. Cohort assignment in the prospective study relied on participant-reported clinical history from a screening survey and a study questionnaire. Recovered participants in ImmuneRACE Cohort 3 were defined by two consecutive negative NP/OP PCR tests, clearance by a healthcare professional, or resolution of symptoms. Mobile phlebotomists in the prospective study collected whole blood, serum and a nasopharyngeal or oropharyngeal swab from every participant. Prospective study participants could optionally give additional blood draws and questionnaires over an approximately two-month period. Before DNA extraction, prospective study blood samples were shipped either frozen or at room temperature.

This record belongs to a study of blood T cell repertoires in COVID-19 (dated by TCRdb to 2018 to 2020). For context, the study as a whole: Collaborator samples came from the United States, Italy and Spain and covered acute and convalescent phases of COVID-19. The prospective study material was composed of cDNA or gDNA derived from T cells, B-cell-depleted T cells, or PBMCs. Subjects who had been exposed to COVID-19, were actively infected with it, or had recovered from it provided the deeply sampled blood TCRbeta repertoires that made up the dataset. A freely available public database, intended as a resource for researchers studying the immune response to SARS-CoV-2, is where the repertoires were released. Samples came from the ongoing ImmuneRACE study (first 160 participants) plus 1,254 subjects from 6 global collaborators. Sample metadata almost always included a de-identified subject ID, COVID-19 status, age in years and sex. Where available, HLA class I and class II types were taken from metadata supplied by the sample provider and were not determined by assay-based typing. Results the study describes overall, beyond this receptor: Clinical and demographic metadata were provided uncurated, with the amount varying by source and participant.

TCRbeta CDR3 regions were amplified from genomic DNA using the immunoSEQ Assay, a bias-controlled multiplex PCR. On the authors' methods: Nucleated cell counts per sample were estimated from amplification of reference gene primers within the assay. To quantify the absolute abundance of each unique TCRbeta CDR3 rearrangement, sequence reads were collapsed and filtered. For each sample, productive Simpson clonality was calculated by taking the square root of Simpson's diversity index across productive rearrangements. TCRdb mirrors the immuneACCESS table, restricted to in-frame sequences. Some clones are absent from its copies; in checked studies, under half trace to an unresolved V gene, and the reason for the others is unknown. The DNA gave D and trimming, while V, J and clone size come from that table. The sample has approximately 290,000 clones on record, roughly 85% of them singletons. In total, the top ten clones hold 3.5% to 4.5% of the sample.

Between the V and J ends, shortened by 5 bases and 8 bases respectively, the junction contains 21 bases. Counted from cysteine to phenylalanine, this CDR3 has 15 amino acids. Of all the DNA, just the CDR3 is kept, 45 bases in frame from base 1. According to the germline V gene, CDR1 reads SNHLY and CDR2 reads FYNNEI. This receptor was obtained from a woman aged 25 to 39 who had recovered from COVID-19. The material sequenced was PBMCs or T cells enriched from blood (not recorded which). The rearrangement combines TRBV2 with TRBJ1-2; perhaps TRBD1 is the D gene, with 6 bases matching. The sequenced DNA is TGTGCCAGCAGTCCGACCCTACAGGGTTCGAGGGGCTACACCTTC. This yields the protein CASSPTLQGSRGYTF.